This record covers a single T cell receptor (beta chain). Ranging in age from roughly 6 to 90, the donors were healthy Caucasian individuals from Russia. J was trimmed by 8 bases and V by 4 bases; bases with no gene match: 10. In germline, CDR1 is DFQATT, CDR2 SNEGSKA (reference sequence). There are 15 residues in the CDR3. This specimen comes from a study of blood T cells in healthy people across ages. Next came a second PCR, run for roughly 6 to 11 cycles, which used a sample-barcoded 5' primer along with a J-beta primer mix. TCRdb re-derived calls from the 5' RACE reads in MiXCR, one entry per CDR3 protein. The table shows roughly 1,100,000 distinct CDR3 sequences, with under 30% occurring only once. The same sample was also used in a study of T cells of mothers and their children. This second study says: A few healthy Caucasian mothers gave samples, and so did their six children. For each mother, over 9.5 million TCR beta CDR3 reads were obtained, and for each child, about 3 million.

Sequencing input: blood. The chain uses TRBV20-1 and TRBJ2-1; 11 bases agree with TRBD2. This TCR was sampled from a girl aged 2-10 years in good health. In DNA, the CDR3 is TGCAGTGCTACACCGACTAGCGGGAAATCGGATGAGCAGTTCTTC. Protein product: CSATPTSGKSDEQFF.